One sample yielded the 4 T cell receptor beta chains listed below, sequenced in a study of cytomegalovirus exposure and HLA in healthy donors. Measured with immunoSEQ multiplex PCR; TCRdb has only the in-frame clones, and not every one. Among over 60,000 clones listed, roughly 94% were seen once. The sequenced sample was PBMCs. These receptors all come from a man between 18 and 35 years old in good health and CMV-seropositive.

This chain joins TRBV9 and TRBJ2-3; no clear D. CDR1 and CDR2 (germline): SGDLS, YYNGEE. V lost 0 bases and J 6 bases, leaving 11 bases between the germline ends. The CDR3 loop spans 14 amino acids. This chain's CDR3 is CASSVGSVQDTQYF. DNA of the CDR3: TGTGCCAGCAGCGTAGGCAGTGTGCAGGATACGCAGTATTTT.

This chain uses TRBV6-5 with TRBJ2-3; a possible D gene is TRBD2 (5 bases). The CDR3 sequence is 12 residues long. The V gene lost 2 bases and the J gene lost 5 bases, with 5 bases spanning the gap. In germline, CDR1 is MNHEY, CDR2 SVGAGI. As DNA, the CDR3 is TGTGCCAGCAGTTACCGGGGAGATACGCAGTATTTT. Translation: CASSYRGDTQYF.

The gene calls are TRBV9 and TRBJ1-2; D is unresolved. V was shortened by 4 bases and J by 8 bases, with 12 bases between the two germline ends. The germline V gene has CDR1 SGDLS and CDR2 YYNGEE. This CDR3 has 12 residues. In DNA form, the CDR3 reads TGTGCCAGCAGCCCAGGCGGAGGAGGCTACACCTTC. This encodes CASSPGGGGYTF.

The gene calls are TRBV7-6 and TRBJ2-3; weak D call: TRBD2 (6 bases). Trimming removed 1 base at V and 4 bases at J, with 15 bases between. Germline V gene data show CDR1 as SGHVS and CDR2 as FNYEAQ. The CDR3 totals 16 residues. Here the CDR3 reads CASSLEAGSLADTQYF. The DNA for the CDR3 is TGTGCCAGCAGCTTAGAGGCGGGGAGTTTAGCAGATACGCAGTATTTT. Full variable domain (rest looked up from reference TRBV7-6 and TRBJ2-3): GAGVSQSPRYKVTKRGQDVALRCDPISGHVSLYWYRQALGQGPEFLTYFNYEAQQDKSGLPNDRFSAERPEGSISTLTIQRTEQRDSAMYRCASSLEAGSLADTQYFGPGTRLTVL.